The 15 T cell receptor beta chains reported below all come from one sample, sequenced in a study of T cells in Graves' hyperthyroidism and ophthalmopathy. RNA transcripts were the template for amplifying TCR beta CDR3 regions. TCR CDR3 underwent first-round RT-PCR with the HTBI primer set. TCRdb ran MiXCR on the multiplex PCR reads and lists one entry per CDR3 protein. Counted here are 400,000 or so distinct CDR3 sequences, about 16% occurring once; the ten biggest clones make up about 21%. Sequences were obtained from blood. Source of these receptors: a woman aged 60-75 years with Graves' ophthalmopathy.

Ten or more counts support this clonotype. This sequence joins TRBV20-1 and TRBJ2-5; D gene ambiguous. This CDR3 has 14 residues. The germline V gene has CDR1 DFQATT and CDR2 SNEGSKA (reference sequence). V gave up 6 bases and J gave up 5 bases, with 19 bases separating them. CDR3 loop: CSAPRSGKTETQYF. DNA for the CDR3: TGCAGTGCCCCCAGGAGTGGTAAAACGGAGACCCAGTACTTC.

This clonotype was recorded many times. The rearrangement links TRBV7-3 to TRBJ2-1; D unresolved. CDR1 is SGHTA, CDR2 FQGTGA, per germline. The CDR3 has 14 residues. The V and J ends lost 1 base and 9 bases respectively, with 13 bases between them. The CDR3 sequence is CASSLNLGWSEQFF. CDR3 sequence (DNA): TGTGCCAGCAGCTTAAACCTCGGATGGAGTGAGCAGTTCTTC.

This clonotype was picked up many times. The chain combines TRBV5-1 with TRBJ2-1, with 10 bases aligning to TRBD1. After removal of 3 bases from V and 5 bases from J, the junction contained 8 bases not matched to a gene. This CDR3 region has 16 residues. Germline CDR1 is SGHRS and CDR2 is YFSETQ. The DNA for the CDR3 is TGCGCCAGCAGCTCAAGCCGGGACAGGGGCGACAATGAGCAGTTCTTC. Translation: CASSSSRDRGDNEQFF.

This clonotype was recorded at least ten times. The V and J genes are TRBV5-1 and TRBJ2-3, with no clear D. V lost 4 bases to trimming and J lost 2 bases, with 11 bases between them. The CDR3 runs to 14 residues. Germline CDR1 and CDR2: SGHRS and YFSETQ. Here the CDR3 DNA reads TGCGCCAGCAGCCCCGGCGGCATCACAGATACGCAGTATTTT. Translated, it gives CASSPGGITDTQYF.

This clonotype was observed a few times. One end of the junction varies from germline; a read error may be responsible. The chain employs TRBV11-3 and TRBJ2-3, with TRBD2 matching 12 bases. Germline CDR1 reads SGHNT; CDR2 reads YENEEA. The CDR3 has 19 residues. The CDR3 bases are TGTGCCAGCAGCTTCCGGACTAGCGGGGATCTAGGGGGCACAGATACGCGGTATTTT. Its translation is CASSFRTSGDLGGTDTRYF.

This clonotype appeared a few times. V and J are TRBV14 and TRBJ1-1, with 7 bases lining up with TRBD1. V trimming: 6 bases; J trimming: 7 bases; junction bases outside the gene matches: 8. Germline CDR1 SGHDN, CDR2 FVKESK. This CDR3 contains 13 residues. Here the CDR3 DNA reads TGTGCCAGCAGTCGGGACAGTCCCTTTGAAGCTTTCTTT. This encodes CASSRDSPFEAFF.

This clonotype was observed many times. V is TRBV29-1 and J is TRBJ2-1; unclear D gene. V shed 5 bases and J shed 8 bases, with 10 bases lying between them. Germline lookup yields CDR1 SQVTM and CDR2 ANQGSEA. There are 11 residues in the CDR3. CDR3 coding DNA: TGCAGCGTTTCCTCTTGGGATGAGCAGTTCTTC. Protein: CSVSSWDEQFF.

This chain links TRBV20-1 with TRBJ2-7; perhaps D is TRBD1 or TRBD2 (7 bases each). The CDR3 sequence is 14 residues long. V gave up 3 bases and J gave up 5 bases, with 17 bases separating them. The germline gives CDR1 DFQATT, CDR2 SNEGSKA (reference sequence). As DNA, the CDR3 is TGCAGTGCTAGTCCCCCCAGGGGGGGCCACGAGCAGTACTTC. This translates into CSASPPRGGHEQYF.

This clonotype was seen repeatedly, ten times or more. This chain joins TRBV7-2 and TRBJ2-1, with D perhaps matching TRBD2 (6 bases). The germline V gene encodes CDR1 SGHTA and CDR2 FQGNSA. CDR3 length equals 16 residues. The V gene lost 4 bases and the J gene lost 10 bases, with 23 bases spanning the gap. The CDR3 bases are TGTGCCAGCAGCTCCCGGAGGGCCGCAACTACGCTGGAGCAGTTCTTC. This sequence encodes CASSSRRAATTLEQFF.

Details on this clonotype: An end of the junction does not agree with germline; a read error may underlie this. The DNA for the CDR3 is TGCAGTGCCAAAAGGGGGGAATATAGCGATCAGCCCCAGCATTTT. Its translation: CSAKRGEYSDQPQHF. This chain connects TRBV20-1 to TRBJ1-5; D is perhaps TRBD1 (6 bases). The germline CDR1 and CDR2 sequences are DFQATT and SNEGSKA (reference sequence). The CDR3 extends over 15 amino acids.

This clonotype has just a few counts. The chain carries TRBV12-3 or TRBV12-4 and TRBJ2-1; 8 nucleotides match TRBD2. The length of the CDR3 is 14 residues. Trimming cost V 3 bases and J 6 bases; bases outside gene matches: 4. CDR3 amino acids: CASSFAGRANEQFF. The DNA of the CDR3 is TGTGCCAGCAGTTTTGCCGGGAGGGCCAATGAGCAGTTCTTC.

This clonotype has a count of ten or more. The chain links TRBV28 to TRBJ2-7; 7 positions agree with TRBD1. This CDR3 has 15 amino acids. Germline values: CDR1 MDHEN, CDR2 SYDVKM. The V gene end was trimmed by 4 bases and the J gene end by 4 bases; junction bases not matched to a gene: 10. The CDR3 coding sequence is TGTGCCAGCAGTTCCCGGGACAGACGTCTTTACGAGCAGTACTTC. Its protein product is CASSSRDRRLYEQYF.

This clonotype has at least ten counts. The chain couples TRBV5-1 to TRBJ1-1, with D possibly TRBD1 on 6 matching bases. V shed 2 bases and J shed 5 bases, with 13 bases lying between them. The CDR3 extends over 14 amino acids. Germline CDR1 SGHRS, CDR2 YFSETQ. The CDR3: CASSLSRGLTEAFF. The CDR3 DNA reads TGCGCCAGCAGCTTATCCAGGGGTCTTACTGAAGCTTTCTTT. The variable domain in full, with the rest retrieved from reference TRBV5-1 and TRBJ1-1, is KAGVTQTPRYLIKTRGQQVTLSCSPISGHRSVSWYQQTPGQGLQFLFEYFSETQRNKGNFPGRFSGRQFSNSRSEMNVSTLELGDSALYLCASSLSRGLTEAFFGQGTRLTVV.

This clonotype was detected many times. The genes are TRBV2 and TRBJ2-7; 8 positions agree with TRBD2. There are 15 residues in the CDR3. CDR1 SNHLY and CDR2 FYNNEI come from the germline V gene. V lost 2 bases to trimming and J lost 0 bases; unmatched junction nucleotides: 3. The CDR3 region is CASSESSGISYEQYF. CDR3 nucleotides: TGTGCCAGCAGTGAAAGTAGCGGGATCTCCTACGAGCAGTACTTC.

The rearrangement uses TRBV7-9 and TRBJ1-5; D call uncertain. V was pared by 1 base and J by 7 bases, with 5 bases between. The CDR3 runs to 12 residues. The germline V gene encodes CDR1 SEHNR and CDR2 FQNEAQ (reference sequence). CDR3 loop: CASSLGSQPQHF. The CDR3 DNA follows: TGTGCCAGCAGCTTAGGATCCCAGCCCCAGCATTTT.